A single sample gave rise to the 7 T cell receptor beta chains below, sequenced in a study of CD8 T cells in Susac syndrome. When the RNA was reverse transcribed, random hexamers were used with an input of roughly 0.5 to 1 ug. TCRdb re-analysed the immunoSEQ multiplex PCR reads in MiXCR, keeping a single row per CDR3 protein. In the table there are 240,000 or so distinct CDR3 sequences, around 96% of which are singletons. Source material: CD4+ T cells from PBMCs. Every receptor here comes from a human donor with Susac syndrome.

The V gene is TRBV30, the J gene TRBJ2-3; perhaps TRBD2 as D (6 bases). The germline gives CDR1 GTSNPN, CDR2 SVGIG (reference sequence). The CDR3 length is 15 residues. V was clipped by 2 bases and J by 1 base, with 13 bases between them. The CDR3 sequence: CAWSTPGRRTDTQYF. The CDR3 region has the DNA TGTGCCTGGAGTACACCCGGGAGACGCACAGATACGCAGTATTTT.

The CDR3 protein is CATSRGGSGANVLTF. The DNA for the CDR3 is TGTGCCACCAGCAGAGGTGGCTCTGGGGCCAACGTCCTGACTTTC. The J gene is TRBJ2-6, the V gene TRBV15; D remains ambiguous. Germline V gives CDR1 LNHNV, CDR2 YYDKDF (reference sequence). Trimming shortened V by 1 base and J by 0 bases, and 4 bases separated the two germline ends. The CDR3 has 15 residues.

The chain carries TRBV29-1 and TRBJ1-1; D is undetermined. Trimming left V 3 bases short and J 1 base short, with 12 bases between. Germline CDR1 reads SQVTM; CDR2 reads ANQGSEA. This CDR3 region has 14 residues. CDR3 DNA: TGCAGCGTTGAGCGCATCGGTACGAACACTGAAGCTTTCTTT. Encoded protein: CSVERIGTNTEAFF.

The CDR3 is CASSPLAGGGETQYF. DNA of the CDR3: TGTGCCAGCAGCCCCCTAGCGGGAGGTGGAGAGACCCAGTACTTC. The gene calls are TRBV7-3 and TRBJ2-5, with 11 bases aligning to TRBD2. The germline CDR1 and CDR2 sequences are SGHTA and FQGTGA. CDR3 length: 15 amino acids. V trimming: 5 bases; J trimming: 4 bases; junction bases outside the gene matches: 6.

V and J are TRBV12-3 or TRBV12-4 and TRBJ1-5; D call uncertain. The CDR3 loop spans 16 amino acids. V was shortened by 1 base and J by 1 base, with 11 bases between the two germline ends. This CDR3 is CASSLGAGLSNQPQHF. The CDR3 DNA reads as TGTGCCAGCAGTTTAGGGGCGGGGTTGAGCAATCAGCCCCAGCATTTT.

This clonotype was detected once. J is TRBJ2-1 and V is TRBV7-9; 11 nucleotides match TRBD2. The CDR3 is made up of 17 amino acids. V lost 5 bases and J lost 5; bases outside the gene matches: 11. Germline CDR1 and CDR2: SEHNR and FQNEAQ (reference sequence). The CDR3 DNA reads TGTGCCAGCAGCCTGTTTAGGACTAGCGGGCGCCACAATGAGCAGTTCTTC. This codes for CASSLFRTSGRHNEQFF.

The chain employs TRBV5-1 and TRBJ1-1; the match to TRBD1 covers 8 bases. The germline V gene encodes CDR1 SGHRS and CDR2 YFSETQ. The CDR3 totals 13 residues. The V gene end was trimmed by 5 bases and the J gene end by 8 bases; junction bases not matched to a gene: 8. This CDR3 reads CASSTDGTGEAFF. The CDR3 DNA reads TGCGCCAGCAGTACCGATGGGACAGGAGAAGCTTTCTTT.